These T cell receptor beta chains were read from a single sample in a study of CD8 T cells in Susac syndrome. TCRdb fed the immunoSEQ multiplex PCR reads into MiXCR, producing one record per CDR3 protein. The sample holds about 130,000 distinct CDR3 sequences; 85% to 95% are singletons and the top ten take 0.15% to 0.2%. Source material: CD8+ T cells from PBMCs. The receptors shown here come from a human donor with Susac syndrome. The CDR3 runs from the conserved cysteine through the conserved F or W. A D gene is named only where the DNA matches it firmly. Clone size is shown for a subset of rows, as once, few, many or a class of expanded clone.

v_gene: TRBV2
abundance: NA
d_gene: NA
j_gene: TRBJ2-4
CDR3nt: TGTGCCAGCAGTGAACAACCGGGAGTAGCCAAAAACATTCAGTACTTC
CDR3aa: CASSEQPGVAKNIQYF

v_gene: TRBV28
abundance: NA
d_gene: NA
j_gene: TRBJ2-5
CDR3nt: TGTGCCAGCATGGACGGGGGCGAAGAGACCCAGTACTTC
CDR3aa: CASMDGGEETQYF

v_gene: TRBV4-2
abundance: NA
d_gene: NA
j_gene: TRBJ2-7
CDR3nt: TGTGCCAGCAGCCAAGCGGACGGATTGACAGTCCAACAATACGAGCAGTACTTC
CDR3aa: CASSQADGLTVQQYEQYF

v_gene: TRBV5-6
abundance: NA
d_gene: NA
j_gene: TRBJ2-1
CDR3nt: TGTGCCAGCAGCGCGCTCTCCAATGAGCAGTTCTTC
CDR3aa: CASSALSNEQFF

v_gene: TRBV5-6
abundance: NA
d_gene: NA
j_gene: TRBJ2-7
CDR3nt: TGTGCCAGCAGCCCGACCGGGGGCGCGTTGTCCTACGAGCAGTACTTC
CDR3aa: CASSPTGGALSYEQYF

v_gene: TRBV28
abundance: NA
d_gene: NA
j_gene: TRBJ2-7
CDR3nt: TGTGCCAGCAGGGACTTCGACGAGCAGTACTTC
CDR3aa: CASRDFDEQYF

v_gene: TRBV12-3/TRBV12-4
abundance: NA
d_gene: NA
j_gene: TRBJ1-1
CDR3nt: TGTGCCAGCAGTTTAAGCGATGAGATGAACACTGAAGCTTTCTTT
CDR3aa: CASSLSDEMNTEAFF

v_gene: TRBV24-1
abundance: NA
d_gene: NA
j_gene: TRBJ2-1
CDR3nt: TGTGCCACCAGTGATTCTCTTTACAATGAGCAGTTCTTC
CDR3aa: CATSDSLYNEQFF

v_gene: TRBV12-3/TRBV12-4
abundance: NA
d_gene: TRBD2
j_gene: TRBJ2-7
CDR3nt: TGTGCCAGCACTCCCCCGGGGGGAGTGGAGCAGTACTTC
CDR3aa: CASTPPGGVEQYF

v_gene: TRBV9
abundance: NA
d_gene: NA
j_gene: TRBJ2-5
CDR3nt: TGTGCCAGCAGCCCGACAGACCAAGAGACCCAGTACTTC
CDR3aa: CASSPTDQETQYF

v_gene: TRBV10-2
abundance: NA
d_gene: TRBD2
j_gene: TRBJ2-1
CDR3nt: TGCGCCAGCAGTGAAGTAGGGGAGGGTGAGCAGTTCTTC
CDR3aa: CASSEVGEGEQFF

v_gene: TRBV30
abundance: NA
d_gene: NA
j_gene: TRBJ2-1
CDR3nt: TGTGCCGGGTGGACGACCAATGAGCAGTTCTTC
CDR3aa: CAGWTTNEQFF

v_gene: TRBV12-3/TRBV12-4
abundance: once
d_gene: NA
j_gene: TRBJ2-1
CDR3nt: TGTGCCAGCAGGCGACTAAACGGGGAGTTCGATGAGCAGTTCTTC
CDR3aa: CASRRLNGEFDEQFF

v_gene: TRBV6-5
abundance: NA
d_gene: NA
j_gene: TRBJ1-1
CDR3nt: TGCACTACGAGAGGGGGGTTTCAAGCTTTCTTT
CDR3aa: CTTRGGFQAFF

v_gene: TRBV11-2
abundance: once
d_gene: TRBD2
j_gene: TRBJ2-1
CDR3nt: TGTGCCAGCAGCTCTAGTTCCCCGGGAGGGCCTATGTATGAGCAGTTCTTC
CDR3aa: CASSSSSPGGPMYEQFF

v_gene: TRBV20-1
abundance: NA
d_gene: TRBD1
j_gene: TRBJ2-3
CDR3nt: TGCAGTGCTACGCTGTCAGGGGGCAGCACAGATACGCAGTATTTT
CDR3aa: CSATLSGGSTDTQYF

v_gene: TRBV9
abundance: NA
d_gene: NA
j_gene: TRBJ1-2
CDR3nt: TGTGCCAGCAGCGTAGTCCCCGGGGGGGACTATGGCTACACCTTC
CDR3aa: CASSVVPGGDYGYTF

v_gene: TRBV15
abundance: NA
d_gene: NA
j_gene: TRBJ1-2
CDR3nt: TGTGCCACCAGCAGATTGGACGCCGAATTTGGCTATGGCTACACCTTC
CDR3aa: CATSRLDAEFGYGYTF

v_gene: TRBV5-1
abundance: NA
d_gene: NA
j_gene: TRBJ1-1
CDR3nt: TGCGCCAGCAGCTTGTCCGACATGAACACTGAAGCTTTCTTT
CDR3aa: CASSLSDMNTEAFF

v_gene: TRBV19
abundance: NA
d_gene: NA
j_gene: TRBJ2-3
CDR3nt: TGTGCCAGTAGTATAGGTTCAGGGGTCCGCACAGATACGCAGTATTTT
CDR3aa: CASSIGSGVRTDTQYF

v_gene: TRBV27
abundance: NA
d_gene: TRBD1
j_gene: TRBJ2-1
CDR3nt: TGTGCCAGCAGTTTGGGACAGGCGATCTACAATGAGCAGTTCTTC
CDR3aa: CASSLGQAIYNEQFF

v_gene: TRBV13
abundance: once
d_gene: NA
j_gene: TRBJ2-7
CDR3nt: TGTGCCAGCAGCTTAAACAGCCCCTACGAGCAGTACTTC
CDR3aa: CASSLNSPYEQYF